The next 25 T cell receptor beta chains were all read from a single sample in a study of T cells in Graves' hyperthyroidism and ophthalmopathy. Template material for amplifying TCR beta CDR3 regions consisted of RNA transcripts. A set of HTBI primers served as the primers for a first-round RT-PCR of the TCR CDR3. TCRdb redid the calling of the multiplex PCR reads with MiXCR, one entry per CDR3 protein. Of around 290,000 distinct CDR3 sequences listed, about 13% are singletons. Sample: blood. The receptors come from a woman aged 40-49 years with Graves' hyperthyroidism.

This clonotype occurred many times. This chain uses TRBV7-3 with TRBJ2-1; 7 nucleotides line up with TRBD2. The V gene's germline CDR1 is SGHTA and CDR2 FQGTGA. The CDR3 has 13 amino acids. V gave up 4 bases and J gave up 5 bases; unmatched junction bases: 2. CDR3 nucleotide sequence: TGTGCCAGCAGCTCGAGCGGGGACAATGAGCAGTTCTTC. Translated, it gives CASSSSGDNEQFF.

This clonotype showed up many times. The rearrangement links TRBV7-9 to TRBJ2-5; D is possibly TRBD2 (5 bases). Trimming removed 5 bases from V and 2 bases from J, with 15 bases in between. Germline V gene lookup returns CDR1 SEHNR and CDR2 FQNEAQ (reference sequence). CDR3 length: 15 amino acids. In DNA form, the CDR3 reads TGTGCCAGCAGCCCAGACGGGAAAACACAAGAGACCCAGTACTTC. Amino acid sequence: CASSPDGKTQETQYF.

This clonotype showed up just a few times. V and J are TRBV3-1 and TRBJ1-2; tentative D call: TRBD1 (5 bases). The CDR3 sequence is 14 residues long. V was cut by 4 bases and J by 6 bases, with 15 bases left in between. From germline, CDR1 is LGHDT and CDR2 YNNKEL (reference sequence). The DNA for the CDR3 is TGTGCCAGCAGCCCTCTAACAGGAGTCGATGGCTACACCTTC. The encoded protein is CASSPLTGVDGYTF.

This clonotype was seen many times. The rearrangement joins TRBV11-2 to TRBJ2-2; 10 nucleotides agree with TRBD1. The CDR3 has 15 amino acids. CDR1 is SGHAT, CDR2 FQNNGV, per germline. V lost 5 bases, J lost 4 bases, and 4 bases stayed unmatched. The CDR3 nucleotides read TGTGCCAGCAGCGCCGGACAGGGGGGCACCGGGGAGCTGTTTTTT. It is translated as CASSAGQGGTGELFF.

This clonotype was detected many times. The chain carries TRBV11-2 and TRBJ2-7; D unresolved. The CDR3 loop spans 15 amino acids. The V end was cut by 2 bases, the J end by 0 bases, with 11 bases between. CDR1 and CDR2 from the germline V gene are SGHAT and FQNNGV. CDR3 DNA: TGTGCCAGCAGCTTAACCCCAGGATCCTCCTACGAGCAGTACTTC. Its protein is CASSLTPGSSYEQYF.

This chain links TRBV4-1 with TRBJ2-3; D might be TRBD1 (6 bases). The CDR3 extends over 15 amino acids. Trimming shortened V by 1 base and J by 6 bases, and 14 bases separated the two germline ends. In germline, CDR1 is MGHRA, CDR2 YSYEKL. CDR3 sequence (DNA): TGCGCCAGCAGCCAAGCAGGGCATAGGGGGGATACGCAGTATTTT. This gives the protein CASSQAGHRGDTQYF.

This clonotype was seen ten or more times. The chain links TRBV24-1 to TRBJ2-2; possibly TRBD2 for D (5 bases). From germline, CDR1 is KGHDR and CDR2 SFDVKD. CDR3 length: 14 residues. The ends were cut back, 5 bases at V and 2 bases at J, with 8 bases in the middle. In nucleotides, the CDR3 is TGTGCCACCAGTGGAGGGATTAACACCGGGGAGCTGTTTTTT. This codes for CATSGGINTGELFF.

This clonotype was found many times. This chain joins TRBV10-3 and TRBJ1-3, with unresolved D. V gave up 0 bases and J gave up 11 bases, with 11 bases separating them. The germline gives CDR1 ENHRY, CDR2 SYGVKD. The CDR3 extends over 13 amino acids. The CDR3 region is CAISESIMEAIYF. Written as DNA, the CDR3 is TGTGCCATCAGTGAGTCGATTATGGAGGCCATATATTTT.

This clonotype has a count of ten or more. This chain joins TRBV7-3 and TRBJ2-1; 8 bases fit TRBD2. The V segment lost 2 bases and the J segment 6 bases; nucleotides outside the gene matches: 3. Germline lookup yields CDR1 SGHTA and CDR2 FQGTGA. CDR3 size: 14 residues. As DNA, the CDR3 is TGTGCCAGCAGCTTATTAGCGGGGTCCAATGAGCAGTTCTTC. This sequence encodes CASSLLAGSNEQFF.

This clonotype was observed at least ten times. The J gene is TRBJ2-2, the V gene TRBV7-9; perhaps TRBD1 as D (5 bases). The CDR3 loop spans 11 amino acids. Between the trimmed V and J ends, which lost 10 bases and 5 bases, there was a span of 8 bases. The germline gives CDR1 SEHNR, CDR2 FQNEAQ (reference sequence). The CDR3 protein is CATRETGELFF. CDR3 bases: TGTGCCACCAGGGAAACCGGGGAGCTGTTTTTT.

The CDR3 coding sequence is TGTGCCAGCAGTGACGTTGATGAGCAGTTCTTC. Translation: CASSDVDEQFF. This chain links TRBV6-1 with TRBJ2-1; D unclear. The CDR3 totals 11 residues. Germline assignment: CDR1 MNHNS and CDR2 SASEGT. V lost 3 bases and J 8 bases, leaving 5 bases between the germline ends.

This clonotype was detected ten times or more. The V call is TRBV5-5, the J call TRBJ2-1; 8 positions match TRBD2. CDR1 and CDR2 from the germline V gene are SGHKS and YYEKEE (reference sequence). This CDR3 spans 16 amino acids. Trimming removed 6 bases from V and 4 bases from J; junction bases left unmatched: 12. The chain's CDR3 is CASTPTQAGAYNEQFF. CDR3 nucleotide sequence: TGTGCCAGCACCCCGACGCAAGCGGGAGCATACAATGAGCAGTTCTTC. Full variable domain (missing parts from reference TRBV5-5 and TRBJ2-1): DAGVTQSPTHLIKTRGQQVTLRCSPISGHKSVSWYQQVLGQGPQFIFQYYEKEERGRGNFPDRFSARQFPNYSSELNVNALLLGDSALYLCASTPTQAGAYNEQFFGPGTRLTVL.

Ten or more counts support this clonotype. The V call is TRBV2, the J call TRBJ1-4; 8 positions match TRBD1. The V gene end was trimmed by 6 bases and the J gene end by 8 bases; junction bases not matched to a gene: 14. The germline gives CDR1 SNHLY, CDR2 FYNNEI. The CDR3 length is 16 residues. The CDR3 is CASRKLTGTGGEKLFF. CDR3 sequence (DNA): TGTGCCAGCAGAAAACTAACCGGGACAGGAGGCGAAAAACTGTTTTTT.

This rearrangement joins TRBV20-1 to TRBJ2-7; 11 bases map to TRBD2. With V trimmed by 1 base and J by 1 base, 12 bases remained unmatched. CDR1 is DFQATT, CDR2 SNEGSKA, per germline (reference sequence). This CDR3 spans 18 amino acids. The CDR3 loop is CSARGAALAGGLSYEQYF. For the CDR3, the DNA is TGCAGTGCTAGAGGGGCGGCCCTAGCGGGGGGATTATCCTACGAGCAGTACTTC.

This clonotype was picked up many times. This sequence joins TRBV28 and TRBJ1-4; no clear D gene. The CDR3 is 15 amino acids. Trimming shortened V by 5 bases and J by 1 base, and 11 bases separated the two germline ends. The germline CDR1 and CDR2 sequences are MDHEN and SYDVKM. The chain's CDR3 is CASSGVSGTNEKLFF. CDR3 nucleotides: TGTGCCAGCAGTGGGGTTTCCGGAACTAATGAAAAACTGTTTTTT. The variable domain in full, completed from reference TRBV28 and TRBJ1-4, reads DVKVTQSSRYLVKRTGEKVFLECVQDMDHENMFWYRQDPGLGLRLIYFSYDVKMKEKGDIPEGYSVSREKKERFSLILESASTNQTSMYLCASSGVSGTNEKLFFGSGTQLSVL.

CDR3 nucleotides: TGTGCCATCAGTGGTGGGGACGCGGCCAAAAACATTCAGTACTTC. It yields the protein CAISGGDAAKNIQYF. V and J are TRBV10-3 and TRBJ2-4; either TRBD1 or TRBD2 may fit D (5 bases each). V was trimmed by 4 bases and J by 1 base, leaving 11 bases between them. CDR1 ENHRY and CDR2 SYGVKD come from the germline V gene. The CDR3 runs to 15 residues.

This clonotype was seen only a few times. The chain uses TRBV19 and TRBJ2-1; D unresolved. The CDR3 is 16 residues long. The germline V gene encodes CDR1 LNHDA and CDR2 SQIVND (reference sequence). V gave up 6 bases and J gave up 0 bases, with 15 bases separating them. The CDR3 DNA sequence: TGTGCCAGTAGCACCGGAGTGTCGACCTCCTACAATGAGCAGTTCTTC. It is translated as CASSTGVSTSYNEQFF.

This clonotype was picked up many times. The chain has TRBV12-3 or TRBV12-4 and TRBJ1-5; 7 nucleotides align to TRBD1. Trimming cost V 6 bases and J 5 bases; bases outside gene matches: 7. This CDR3 is 14 amino acids long. The CDR3 DNA reads TGTGCCAGCAGCTCCGGGACAGATGATCAGCCCCAGCATTTT. Amino acids: CASSSGTDDQPQHF.

This clonotype was seen a handful of times. The chain links TRBV28 to TRBJ2-1; D uncertain. The CDR3 sequence is 11 residues long. CDR1 is MDHEN and CDR2 is SYDVKM in the germline V gene. V was shortened by 3 bases and J by 15 bases, with 12 bases between the two germline ends. The CDR3: CASSFFSFVFF. CDR3 sequence (DNA): TGTGCCAGCAGTTTTTTCAGTTTTGTGTTCTTC. Variable domain in full (rest from reference TRBV28 and TRBJ2-1): DVKVTQSSRYLVKRTGEKVFLECVQDMDHENMFWYRQDPGLGLRLIYFSYDVKMKEKGDIPEGYSVSREKKERFSLILESASTNQTSMYLCASSFFSFVFFGPGTRLTVL.

Ten or more counts support this clonotype. This chain links TRBV2 with TRBJ2-3; 7 nucleotides match TRBD2. The germline gives CDR1 SNHLY, CDR2 FYNNEI. The CDR3 loop spans 11 amino acids. V lost 7 bases to trimming and J lost 7 bases; unmatched junction nucleotides: 2. The CDR3 DNA is TGTGCCAGCACAGCGGGGTATACGCAGTATTTT. It translates to CASTAGYTQYF.

This clonotype was counted ten times or more. This chain joins TRBV20-1 and TRBJ2-3; D gene ambiguous. Germline values: CDR1 DFQATT, CDR2 SNEGSKA (reference sequence). Trimming took 7 bases from V and 3 from J, leaving 11 bases between them. CDR3 length: 12 amino acids. The CDR3, as DNA: TGCAGTGTCAACTCCGAAACAGATACGCAGTATTTT. Translated: CSVNSETDTQYF.

This clonotype was seen repeatedly, ten times or more. The chain couples TRBV27 to TRBJ2-7; 8 bases are a match to TRBD2. In germline, CDR1 is MNHEY, CDR2 SMNVEV (reference sequence). Trimming took 5 bases from V and 2 from J; bases not matched to a gene: 8. This CDR3 region has 15 residues. The CDR3: CASSPTGGATYEQYF. The CDR3 region has the DNA TGTGCCAGCAGTCCAACGGGAGGGGCGACCTACGAGCAGTACTTC.

The V gene is TRBV28, the J gene TRBJ2-7; tentatively, D is TRBD2 (5 bases). The CDR3 loop spans 16 amino acids. Germline CDR1 MDHEN, CDR2 SYDVKM. Trimming took 6 bases from V and 0 from J, leaving 18 bases between them. CDR3 nucleotide sequence: TGTGCCAGCAGCCCAACGGGCGGGTGGAGCTCCTACGAGCAGTACTTC. This sequence encodes CASSPTGGWSSYEQYF. Variable domain in full (rest from reference TRBV28 and TRBJ2-7): DVKVTQSSRYLVKRTGEKVFLECVQDMDHENMFWYRQDPGLGLRLIYFSYDVKMKEKGDIPEGYSVSREKKERFSLILESASTNQTSMYLCASSPTGGWSSYEQYFGPGTRLTVT.

Worth noting for this clonotype: A much larger clone differs by one base, so this may be a read error. The rearrangement links TRBV7-8 to TRBJ2-7, with 10 nucleotides matching TRBD1. The CDR3 contains 14 residues. Trimming removed 5 bases from V and 0 bases from J; junction bases left unmatched: 1. Germline V lookup: CDR1 SGHVS, CDR2 FQNEAQ. In DNA form, the CDR3 reads TGTGCCAGCAGCGGGGACAGGGGCTCCTACGAGCAGTACTTC. Residues: CASSGDRGSYEQYF.

This clonotype was found many times. This chain uses TRBV3-1 with TRBJ2-2; D not certain. Germline CDR1 and CDR2: LGHDT and YNNKEL (reference sequence). Trimming removed 1 base from V and 1 base from J, with 4 bases in between. This CDR3 spans 14 amino acids. The CDR3 nucleotides read TGTGCCAGCAGCCAAGGACAGAACACCGGGGAGCTGTTTTTT. Translating gives CASSQGQNTGELFF.